Each of the 21 T cell receptor beta chains below was sequenced from the same sample in a study of T cells in Graves' hyperthyroidism and ophthalmopathy. It was RNA transcripts that yielded the amplified TCR beta CDR3 regions. An initial round of RT-PCR targeting the TCR CDR3 relied on the HTBI primer set. TCRdb passed the multiplex PCR reads through MiXCR, listing each CDR3 protein once. The table lists about 600,000 distinct CDR3 sequences, roughly a sixth of them singletons. Source material: blood. The receptors come from a woman between 35 and 50 years old with Graves' ophthalmopathy.

This clonotype was picked up a small number of times. This rearrangement joins TRBV12-3 or TRBV12-4 to TRBJ2-2; TRBD1 aligns across 8 bases. J gave up 4 bases and V 6 bases, and 10 bases lay outside the gene matches. This CDR3 has 16 residues. Written as DNA, the CDR3 is TGTGCCAGCAGCTTGGGGGCAGGGGGCCTCACCGGGGAGCTGTTTTTT. This encodes CASSLGAGGLTGELFF.

This clonotype came up many times. The chain carries TRBV3-1 and TRBJ2-2; perhaps D is TRBD1 or TRBD2 (5 bases each). Per the germline V gene, CDR1 is LGHDT and CDR2 is YNNKEL (reference sequence). V gave up 5 bases and J gave up 4 bases, with 14 bases separating them. There are 15 residues in the CDR3. DNA of the CDR3: TGTGCCAGCAGCTTCGGGACCGCGAGCACCGGGGAGCTGTTTTTT. It codes for CASSFGTASTGELFF.

This sequence joins TRBV5-1 and TRBJ1-1; D not certain. Germline V lookup: CDR1 SGHRS, CDR2 YFSETQ. The CDR3 has 17 amino acids. The germline V and J ends were trimmed by 0 bases and 0 bases, with 15 bases remaining between them. Written as DNA, the CDR3 is TGCGCCAGCAGCTTGGCCGGCAAAATAGGAATGAACACTGAAGCTTTCTTT. Protein sequence: CASSLAGKIGMNTEAFF.

In its sample, this clonotype was seen many times. This chain uses TRBV28 with TRBJ2-3; perhaps TRBD2 as D (6 bases). The CDR3 spans 14 residues. Germline-derived CDR1 and CDR2 are MDHEN and SYDVKM. The ends were cut back, 6 bases at V and 2 bases at J, with 12 bases in the middle. The CDR3 is CASSPGDATDTQYF. CDR3 DNA: TGTGCCAGCAGCCCGGGGGACGCCACAGATACGCAGTATTTT.

This clonotype was recorded at least ten times. The rearrangement joins TRBV3-1 to TRBJ1-3; D is uncertain. V lost 5 bases and J lost 4, with 6 bases in between. Germline CDR1 LGHDT, CDR2 YNNKEL (reference sequence). This CDR3 contains 12 residues. CDR3 sequence reads: CASSSPGNTIYF. CDR3 bases: TGTGCCAGCAGCTCCCCGGGAAACACCATATATTTT.

CDR3: CSARDRDRVGYTF. As DNA, the CDR3 is TGCAGTGCTAGAGACCGCGACAGGGTTGGCTACACCTTC. The V and J genes are TRBV20-1 and TRBJ1-2, with 7 bases lining up with TRBD1. Unmatched junction bases numbered 5, after V lost 0 bases and J lost 7 bases. CDR1 DFQATT and CDR2 SNEGSKA come from the germline V gene (reference sequence). The CDR3 totals 13 residues.

This clonotype was seen many times. J is TRBJ1-1 and V is TRBV12-3 or TRBV12-4; 7 nucleotides line up with TRBD1. The trim removed 2 bases at V and 11 bases at J, leaving 14 bases unmatched. The CDR3 has 15 residues. The DNA for the CDR3 is TGTGCCAGCAGTTTAATCTCTGGGACAGTCCGGAAGGCTTTCTTT. Protein sequence: CASSLISGTVRKAFF.

The V and J genes are TRBV6-2 or TRBV6-3 and TRBJ1-6, with D uncertain. V lost 8 bases and J lost 6, with 14 bases in between. The CDR3 contains 14 residues. Per germline, CDR1 MNHEY and CDR2 SVGEGT. The CDR3 region is CASRDNRGNSPLHF. Here the CDR3 DNA reads TGTGCCAGCCGAGACAACCGCGGTAATTCACCCCTCCACTTT.

This clonotype has only a few counts. The V and J genes are TRBV7-3 and TRBJ1-3, with a weak D call TRBD1 (6 bases). The germline V and J ends were trimmed by 5 bases and 0 bases, with 14 bases remaining between them. Looked up from germline, CDR1 is SGHTA and CDR2 is FQGTGA. The CDR3 spans 16 residues. For the CDR3, the DNA is TGTGCCAGCAGCCCCGGGGGGGCGAACTCTGGAAACACCATATATTTT. Translation: CASSPGGANSGNTIYF.

Points on this clonotype: A much more abundant neighbour one base away suggests this may be a read error. The chain employs TRBV20-1 and TRBJ2-1, with TRBD2 matching over 7 bases. V lost 4 bases and J lost 2; bases outside the gene matches: 8. The CDR3 has 15 amino acids. In germline, CDR1 is DFQATT, CDR2 SNEGSKA (reference sequence). The CDR3 sequence is CSATQSGVPYNEQFF. The CDR3 bases are TGCAGTGCTACCCAAAGCGGGGTCCCCTACAATGAGCAGTTCTTC.

This clonotype showed up many times. The chain is built from TRBV5-1 and TRBJ2-1; 7 positions match TRBD2. Germline CDR1 SGHRS, CDR2 YFSETQ. CDR3 length equals 16 residues. The ends lost 4 bases at V and 0 bases at J; junction bases unmatched: 7. The CDR3 nucleotides are TGCGCCAGCAGCGGAGGGTCGGGGGGCTCCTACAATGAGCAGTTCTTC. This gives the protein CASSGGSGGSYNEQFF.

The chain combines TRBV6-1 with TRBJ1-2; no definite D call. CDR1 and CDR2 (germline): MNHNS, SASEGT. The V end lost 7 bases, the J end lost 7 bases, and 13 bases lay between the germline ends. The CDR3 consists of 12 residues. The CDR3 DNA follows: TGTGCCAGCACCCCGGAGCGGGCTGGCTACACCTTC. Protein product: CASTPERAGYTF.

This clonotype occurred a few times. V and J are TRBV2 and TRBJ1-4; D gene uncertain. Germline V gives CDR1 SNHLY, CDR2 FYNNEI. The CDR3 contains 10 residues. The CDR3 region is CAGGAEKLFF. CDR3 nucleotide sequence: TGTGCGGGAGGAGCCGAAAAACTGTTTTTT.

In its sample, this clonotype was seen many times. This chain uses TRBV20-1 with TRBJ2-6, with 8 bases identical to TRBD1. The length of the CDR3 is 15 residues. Germline CDR1 DFQATT, CDR2 SNEGSKA (reference sequence). Germline trimming cut 1 base from V and 2 bases from J; bases unmatched to any gene: 1. The CDR3 DNA sequence: TGCAGTGCTAGAGCGACAGGGGCTGGGGCCAACGTCCTGACTTTC. It codes for CSARATGAGANVLTF.

This clonotype was seen a handful of times. The CDR3 does not end in the conserved phenylalanine or tryptophan, so this is likely a read error. The V call is TRBV28, the J call TRBJ1-1; weak D call: TRBD1 (5 bases). The germline V gene encodes CDR1 MDHEN and CDR2 SYDVKM. The V and J ends lost 6 bases and 5 bases respectively, with 22 bases between them. The CDR3 consists of 16 residues. This CDR3 reads CASRDSSRGRATEAFV. The CDR3 DNA is TGTGCCAGCAGAGATTCCTCCCGGGGCAGGGCGACTGAAGCTTTCGTT.

A few counts support this clonotype. V gene TRBV7-9 combines with J gene TRBJ2-7, with D perhaps matching TRBD2 (6 bases). CDR1 and CDR2 from the germline V gene are SEHNR and FQNEAQ (reference sequence). There are 20 residues in the CDR3. V lost 4 bases to trimming and J lost 2 bases, with 30 bases between them. CDR3 DNA: TGTGCCAGCAGCTCGCCCCCCGGGGGTGGCTTCGGGACGGTAACCTACGAGCAGTACTTC. Translation: CASSSPPGGGFGTVTYEQYF.

This chain connects TRBV6-9 to TRBJ2-2; D is possibly TRBD1 (6 bases). The ends were cut back, 0 bases at V and 4 bases at J, with 15 bases in the middle. The CDR3 consists of 17 residues. Germline values: CDR1 MNHGY, CDR2 SVAAGI. The CDR3, as DNA: TGTGCCAGCAGTTATTCCCCTACAGGGTCCGGCACCGGGGAGCTGTTTTTT. Amino acids: CASSYSPTGSGTGELFF.

This clonotype turned up a few times. This chain connects TRBV4-1 to TRBJ1-3; D gene ambiguous. The CDR3 has 17 amino acids. Germline V lookup: CDR1 MGHRA, CDR2 YSYEKL. Trimming removed 0 bases from V and 0 bases from J, with 12 bases in between. The CDR3 sequence: CASSQDLAGSSGNTIYF. The CDR3, as DNA: TGCGCCAGCAGCCAAGATCTCGCCGGGAGCTCTGGAAACACCATATATTTT.

This clonotype has ten or more counts. The chain joins TRBV6-6 to TRBJ2-7; 7 bases align to TRBD2. CDR3 length: 16 amino acids. In germline, CDR1 is MNHNY, CDR2 SVGAGI (reference sequence). Trimming removed 2 bases from V and 0 bases from J; junction bases left unmatched: 7. The CDR3 protein is CASSYVVRDYSYEQYF. CDR3 DNA: TGTGCCAGCAGTTACGTGGTTAGGGACTACTCCTACGAGCAGTACTTC.

This clonotype was recorded at least ten times. V and J are TRBV20-1 and TRBJ1-1; 8 positions agree with TRBD1. Germline V lookup: CDR1 DFQATT, CDR2 SNEGSKA (reference sequence). V shed 3 bases, J shed 3 bases, and the junction held 12 bases outside the gene matches. This CDR3 is built from 16 residues. CDR3 residues: CSARILQGALHTEAFF. CDR3 sequence (DNA): TGCAGTGCTAGGATTTTGCAGGGGGCTCTACACACTGAAGCTTTCTTT.

The chain links TRBV7-9 to TRBJ2-3, with 12 bases matching TRBD2. The CDR3 loop spans 15 amino acids. V was clipped by 4 bases and J by 6 bases; unmatched bases: 5. Germline V gene sequence: CDR1 SEHNR, CDR2 FQNEAQ (reference sequence). CDR3: CASSSSGGAFDTQYF. The CDR3 DNA reads as TGTGCCAGCAGCTCTAGCGGGGGGGCCTTTGATACGCAGTATTTT.